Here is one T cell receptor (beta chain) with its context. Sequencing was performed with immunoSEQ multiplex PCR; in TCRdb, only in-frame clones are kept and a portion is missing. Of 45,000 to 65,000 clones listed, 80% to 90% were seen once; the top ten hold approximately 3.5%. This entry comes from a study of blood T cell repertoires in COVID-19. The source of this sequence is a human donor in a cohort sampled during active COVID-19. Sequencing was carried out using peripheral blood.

CDR3 protein: CASSLVRGYTEAFF. The CDR3 DNA follows: TGTGCCAGCAGCTTAGTCCGGGGATACACTGAAGCTTTCTTT. The chain has TRBV11-1 and TRBJ1-1; D is uncertain. Germline loops: CDR1 SGHAT, CDR2 FQDESV (reference sequence). CDR3 length: 14 amino acids. With 1 base removed from V and 3 bases from J, the gap between germline ends came to 9 bases.